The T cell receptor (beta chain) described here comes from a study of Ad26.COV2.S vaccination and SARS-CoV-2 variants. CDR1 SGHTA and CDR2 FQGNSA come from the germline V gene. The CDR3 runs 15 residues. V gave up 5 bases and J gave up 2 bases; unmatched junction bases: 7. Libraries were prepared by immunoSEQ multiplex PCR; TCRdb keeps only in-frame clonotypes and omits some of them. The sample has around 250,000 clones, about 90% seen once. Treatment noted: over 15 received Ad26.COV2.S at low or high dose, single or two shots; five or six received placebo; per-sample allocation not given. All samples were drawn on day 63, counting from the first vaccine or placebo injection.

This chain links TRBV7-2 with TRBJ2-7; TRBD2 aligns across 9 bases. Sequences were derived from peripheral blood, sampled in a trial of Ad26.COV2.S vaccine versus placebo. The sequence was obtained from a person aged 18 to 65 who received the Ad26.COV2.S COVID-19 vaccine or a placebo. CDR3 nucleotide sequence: TGTGCCAGCAGCCTCCGTGCTAGCGGGGCCTACGAGCAGTACTTC. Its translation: CASSLRASGAYEQYF.